This T cell receptor (beta chain) was identified during a study of glioma-infiltrating T cells. Study-wide context: Samples included WHO grade II oligodendrogliomas or astrocytomas and initial-diagnosis grade IV glioblastomas.

CDR1 and CDR2 (germline): MNHEY, SVGEGT. The CDR3 spans 15 residues. The J segment lost 5 bases and the V segment lost 6 bases, leaving 8 bases of the junction unmatched. The iRepertoire nested amplicon-rescue multiplex PCR amplified TCR alpha and beta CDR3s from RNA. Using its own MiXCR run on the multiplex PCR reads, TCRdb lists one record per CDR3 protein. The sample shows fewer than 500,000 distinct CDR3 sequences, 41% of them seen only once. The receptor was derived from a human donor with low-grade glioma or glioblastoma, undergoing nonglioma brain surgery, or in good health (not recorded which). V and J are TRBV6-2 or TRBV6-3 and TRBJ2-1, with 9 bases aligning to TRBD1. Sequencing was performed on glioma tissue, nonneoplastic brain tissue, or PBMCs (not recorded which). The CDR3 nucleotides are TGTGCCAGCAGAGGTAACAGGGGGCGGAACAATGAGCAGTTCTTC. Amino acids: CASRGNRGRNNEQFF.